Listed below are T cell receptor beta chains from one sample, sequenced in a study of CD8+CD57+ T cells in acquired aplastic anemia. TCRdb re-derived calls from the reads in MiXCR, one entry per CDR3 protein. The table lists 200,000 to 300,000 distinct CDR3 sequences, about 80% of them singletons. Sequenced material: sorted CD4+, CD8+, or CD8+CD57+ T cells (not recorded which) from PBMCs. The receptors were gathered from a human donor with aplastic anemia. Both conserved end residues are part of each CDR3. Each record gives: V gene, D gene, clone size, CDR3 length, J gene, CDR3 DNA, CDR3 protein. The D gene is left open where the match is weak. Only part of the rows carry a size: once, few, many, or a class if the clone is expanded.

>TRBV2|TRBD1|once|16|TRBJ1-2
TGTGCCAGCAGCCAGGACGGGACAGCGATCCCCTATGGTGGCACCTTC
CASSQDGTAIPYGGTF
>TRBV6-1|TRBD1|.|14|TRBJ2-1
TGTGCCAGCAGCGTTACAGGGGGGATCAATGAGCAGTTCTTC
CASSVTGGINEQFF
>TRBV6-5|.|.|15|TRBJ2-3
TGTGCCAGCAGTCCTGGGGGCTCGAGCACAGATACGCAGTATTTT
CASSPGGSSTDTQYF
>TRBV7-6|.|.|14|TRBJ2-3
TGTGCCAGCAGCTTAACTAGAGCTACGAGCAGGACTTCGTTT
CASSLTRATSRTSF
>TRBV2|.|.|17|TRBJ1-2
TGTGCCAGCACCAGGGTAGCCCACCCACCTTCTAACTATGGCTACACCTTC
CASTRVAHPPSNYGYTF
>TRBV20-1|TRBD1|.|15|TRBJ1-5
TGCAGTGCTACCCGACAGGGGACGAGCAGTCAGCCCCAGCATTTT
CSATRQGTSSQPQHF
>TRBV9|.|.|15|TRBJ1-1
.
CASSSSSRGYTFAFF
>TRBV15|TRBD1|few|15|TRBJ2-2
TGTGCCACCAGCGGATTGACAGGGGGAGTCGGGGAGCTGTTTTTT
CATSGLTGGVGELFF
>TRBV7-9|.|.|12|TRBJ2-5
TGTGCCAGCCCGGGAGATGGGGAGGAGCAGTACTTC
CASPGDGEEQYF
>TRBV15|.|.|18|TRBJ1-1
TGTGCCACCAGCAGGCCTCGTGGGCACACAGGTTCGAGCACTGAAGCTTTCTTT
CATSRPRGHTGSSTEAFF
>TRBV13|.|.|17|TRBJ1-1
TGTGCCAGCAGTTTAGGCCCACTTGCGGGGGGTGGGACTGAAGCTTTCTTT
CASSLGPLAGGGTEAFF
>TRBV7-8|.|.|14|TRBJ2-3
TGTGCCAGCAGCTTCCGTCCAGACGCAGCAACGCAGTATTTT
CASSFRPDAATQYF
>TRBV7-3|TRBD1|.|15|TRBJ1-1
TGTGCCAGCAGCCCACAGGGGACCTGGGAAGAGACCCATTTCTTT
CASSPQGTWEETHFF
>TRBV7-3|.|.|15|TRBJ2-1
TGTGCCAGCTCAAGACAGGCGAACGCCTTTGAACACTGGTTCTTC
CASSRQANAFEHWFF